Listed below are T cell receptor beta chains from one sample, sequenced in a study of blood T cells in healthy people across ages. TCRdb independently ran MiXCR on the 5' RACE reads; one entry per CDR3 protein. The profile shows 600,000 or so distinct CDR3 sequences, under 55% of them singletons. The specimen sequenced was blood. Source of these receptors: a man older than 75 in good health. CDR3s include the opening cysteine and the closing phenylalanine or tryptophan. The D gene is left open where the match is weak. Only part of the rows carry a size: once, few, many, or a class if the clone is expanded.

J: TRBJ2-5
size: .
D: .
V: TRBV7-2
DNA: TGTGCCAGCAGCTCCCGTGAGGGGGGAAGAGAGACCCAGTACTTC
CDR3: CASSSREGGRETQYF

J: TRBJ2-2
size: few
D: TRBD1
V: TRBV29-1
DNA: TGCAGCTCGACAGGGGAGAACACCGGGGAGCTGTTTTTT
CDR3: CSSTGENTGELFF

J: TRBJ2-1
size: .
D: TRBD2
V: TRBV7-6
DNA: TGTGCCAGTGGGACTAGCGGGGGTTATGAGCAGTTCTTC
CDR3: CASGTSGGYEQFF

J: TRBJ2-1
size: .
D: TRBD2
V: TRBV20-1
DNA: TGCAGTGCTAGTCCCTTCACTAGCGGGAGCTACAATGAGCAGTTCTTC
CDR3: CSASPFTSGSYNEQFF

J: TRBJ1-1
size: few
D: TRBD1
V: TRBV20-1
DNA: TGCAGTGCATTTGCAGGGGGGTCGGGTGAAGCTTTCTTT
CDR3: CSAFAGGSGEAFF

J: TRBJ1-2
size: once
D: .
V: TRBV12-3/TRBV12-4
DNA: TGTGCCAGCTTGAGATCCTATGGCTACACCTTC
CDR3: CASLRSYGYTF

J: TRBJ2-3
size: .
D: TRBD2
V: TRBV4-3
DNA: TGCGCCAGCAGCCAAGCTGCAACTAGCGCGTCAGATACGCAGTATTTT
CDR3: CASSQAATSASDTQYF

J: TRBJ2-5
size: few
D: TRBD2
V: TRBV12-3/TRBV12-4
DNA: TGTGCCAGCATCGGCGGGGGTAGGGAGACCCAGTACTTC
CDR3: CASIGGGRETQYF

J: TRBJ2-6
size: .
D: .
V: TRBV11-2
DNA: TGTGCCAGCACCCATCGGGATTCTGGGGCCAACGTCCTGACTTTC
CDR3: CASTHRDSGANVLTF

J: TRBJ2-7
size: few
D: TRBD2
V: TRBV7-3
DNA: TGTGCCAGCGGACTAGCGTTGATCTACGAGCAGTACTTC
CDR3: CASGLALIYEQYF

J: TRBJ2-3
size: .
D: TRBD2
V: TRBV29-1
DNA: TGCAGCGTTAGGACTAGCGGGAACACAGATACGCAGTATTTT
CDR3: CSVRTSGNTDTQYF

J: TRBJ1-1
size: few
D: .
V: TRBV7-2
DNA: TGTGCCAGCAGCTTAGTTGACGTGAACACTGAAGCTTTCTTT
CDR3: CASSLVDVNTEAFF

J: TRBJ1-6
size: few
D: .
V: TRBV5-1
DNA: TGCGCCAGCAGCTTGGCAGGGGTCTATAATTCACCCCTCCACTTT
CDR3: CASSLAGVYNSPLHF

J: TRBJ1-3
size: few
D: .
V: TRBV6-1
DNA: TGTGCCAGCAGTCGGTTTGGGGGGCGGATTTCAGGAAACACCATATATTTT
CDR3: CASSRFGGRISGNTIYF

J: TRBJ2-7
size: .
D: .
V: TRBV18
DNA: TGTGCCAGCTCACCACCGGCGTCCTACGAGCAGTACTTC
CDR3: CASSPPASYEQYF

J: TRBJ2-5
size: .
D: TRBD1
V: TRBV24-1
DNA: TGTGCCACCAGTGAATCCGGAGGACAGGGGGCTCAGGAGCAGTACTTC
CDR3: CATSESGGQGAQEQYF

J: TRBJ2-1
size: many
D: .
V: TRBV20-1
DNA: TGCAGTGCTAGAGTGGGCAATGAGCAGTTCTTC
CDR3: CSARVGNEQFF

J: TRBJ2-7
size: .
D: .
V: TRBV3-1
DNA: TGTGCCAGCAGCCTTCAGAGCCACGAGCAGTACTTC
CDR3: CASSLQSHEQYF

J: TRBJ2-1
size: .
D: TRBD2
V: TRBV7-9
DNA: TGTGCCAGCCGCACCGGGACTAGCGGACACTCCTACAATGAGCAGTTCTTC
CDR3: CASRTGTSGHSYNEQFF

J: TRBJ2-1
size: .
D: .
V: TRBV20-1
DNA: TGCAGTGCTCCCGCCGGACTGACTACCTACAATGAGCAGTTCTTC
CDR3: CSAPAGLTTYNEQFF

J: TRBJ2-5
size: few
D: TRBD2
V: TRBV9
DNA: TGTGCCAGCAGCGTCGGGACTATCAGCGAGACCCAGTACTTC
CDR3: CASSVGTISETQYF

J: TRBJ2-7
size: .
D: TRBD1
V: TRBV24-1
DNA: TGTGCCACCAGTGATCCCTCGGACAGGTTTGGCGAGCAGTACTTC
CDR3: CATSDPSDRFGEQYF

J: TRBJ2-7
size: .
D: .
V: TRBV7-2
DNA: TGTGCCAGCAGCTTAAACCAACCATCCTACGAGCAGTACTTC
CDR3: CASSLNQPSYEQYF

J: TRBJ2-1
size: few
D: .
V: TRBV7-9
DNA: TGTGCCAGCAGCTTCTCACCGAGCTCCCACAATGAGCAGTTCTTC
CDR3: CASSFSPSSHNEQFF

J: TRBJ2-3
size: few
D: .
V: TRBV7-2
DNA: TGTGCCAGCAGCTTAGGGGGTACATGGGATACGCAGTATTTT
CDR3: CASSLGGTWDTQYF

J: TRBJ1-1
size: .
D: .
V: TRBV5-1
DNA: TGCGCCAGCAGCTTCACCGGGATGCTGACTGAAGCTTTCTTT
CDR3: CASSFTGMLTEAFF

J: TRBJ2-3
size: .
D: TRBD1
V: TRBV9
DNA: TGTGCCAGCAGCGTAGAAGGACAGGGCGATACGCAGTATTTT
CDR3: CASSVEGQGDTQYF

J: TRBJ2-7
size: .
D: .
V: TRBV20-1
DNA: TGCAGTGCTCGGAGGGGAGTACGGTACGAGCAGTACTTC
CDR3: CSARRGVRYEQYF

J: TRBJ1-6
size: .
D: TRBD1
V: TRBV10-3
DNA: TGTGCCATCCGAAACCACAGGGGGGAGAATTCACCCCTCCACTTT
CDR3: CAIRNHRGENSPLHF

J: TRBJ2-7
size: many
D: TRBD2
V: TRBV6-6
DNA: TGTGCCAGCAGTGCTAGCGGGACTAGCGCCTCCTACGAGCAGTACTTC
CDR3: CASSASGTSASYEQYF

J: TRBJ2-1
size: few
D: TRBD2
V: TRBV20-1
DNA: TGCAGTGCTAGCCCAACAGGGGGTAGCGGGGGGCTGTTCTTC
CDR3: CSASPTGGSGGLFF

J: TRBJ1-5
size: .
D: .
V: TRBV2
DNA: TGTGCCAGCAGTGGACAGGCGGGAATAAGCAATCAGCCCCAGCATTTT
CDR3: CASSGQAGISNQPQHF

J: TRBJ2-3
size: .
D: TRBD2
V: TRBV24-1
DNA: TGTGCCACCAGTGAGGGCGGGGGGTCGCAGTATTTT
CDR3: CATSEGGGSQYF

J: TRBJ2-7
size: .
D: TRBD2
V: TRBV5-1
DNA: TGCGCCAGCAGTGAAGCGGGGTCCGCCTACGAGCAGTACTTC
CDR3: CASSEAGSAYEQYF

J: TRBJ1-6
size: .
D: TRBD1
V: TRBV12-3/TRBV12-4
DNA: TGTGCCAGCGGAAGGAGGACAGGGCAGAATTCACCCCTCCACTTT
CDR3: CASGRRTGQNSPLHF

J: TRBJ1-1
size: .
D: .
V: TRBV9
DNA: TGTGCCAGCAGCGTAGAAGCGGGACACTCGAACACTGAAGCTTTCTTT
CDR3: CASSVEAGHSNTEAFF

J: TRBJ2-7
size: once
D: .
V: TRBV20-1
DNA: TGCAGTGCTATTGTATTGACAGAGTACGAGCAGTACTTC
CDR3: CSAIVLTEYEQYF

J: TRBJ2-7
size: .
D: TRBD2
V: TRBV4-2
DNA: TGTGCCAGCAGCCAAGATGGGGCTAGCGGGGCCGAGCAGTACTTC
CDR3: CASSQDGASGAEQYF

J: TRBJ2-3
size: .
D: TRBD2
V: TRBV4-1
DNA: TGCACCAGCAGCCAAGGACTAGCGGGCTATACAGATACGCAGTATTTT
CDR3: CTSSQGLAGYTDTQYF

J: TRBJ2-1
size: .
D: .
V: TRBV10-3
DNA: TGTGCCATCAGGGAGGGTCGGGGGTGGAATGAGCAGTTCTTC
CDR3: CAIREGRGWNEQFF

J: TRBJ1-4
size: .
D: TRBD1
V: TRBV7-9
DNA: TGTACCAGCAGCGCCAGACAGGGTATGGGGGAAAAACTGTTTTTT
CDR3: CTSSARQGMGEKLFF

J: TRBJ2-7
size: .
D: .
V: TRBV9
DNA: TGTGCCAGCAGCGTAGATCCAACAGTGTACGAGCAGTACTTC
CDR3: CASSVDPTVYEQYF

J: TRBJ2-7
size: few
D: .
V: TRBV9
DNA: TGTGCCAGCAGCGTAGCTGGCTCAGAAGGGTACGAGCAGTACTTC
CDR3: CASSVAGSEGYEQYF

J: TRBJ1-2
size: .
D: .
V: TRBV7-9
DNA: TGTGCCAGCAGCGTAAACAGTAACTATGGCTACACCTTC
CDR3: CASSVNSNYGYTF

J: TRBJ2-6
size: .
D: .
V: TRBV7-9
DNA: TGTGCCAGCAGCCCCTATCGACAAGCGGTATCTGGGGCCAACGTCCTGACTTTC
CDR3: CASSPYRQAVSGANVLTF

J: TRBJ1-1
size: .
D: TRBD1
V: TRBV6-1
DNA: TGTGCCAGCAGAATAACAGGGGGTGGAGCTTTCTTT
CDR3: CASRITGGGAFF

J: TRBJ2-5
size: few
D: .
V: TRBV25-1
DNA: TGTGCCAGCAGTAACAGAAGGGAGACCCAGTACTTC
CDR3: CASSNRRETQYF

J: TRBJ2-1
size: .
D: TRBD2
V: TRBV6-5
DNA: TGTGCCAGCAGTCCTAGCGGGGCCCTTTCCTACAATGAGCAGTTCTTC
CDR3: CASSPSGALSYNEQFF

J: TRBJ2-1
size: .
D: TRBD1
V: TRBV5-1
DNA: TGCGCTGGCAGCTTCCGGGACAGAGACGACAATGGGCAGTTCTTC
CDR3: CAGSFRDRDDNGQFF

J: TRBJ2-1
size: .
D: TRBD2
V: TRBV7-7
DNA: TGTGCTGGCAGCTTCCTGACTAGCGGGGCCGGGGGTGAGCAGTTCTTC
CDR3: CAGSFLTSGAGGEQFF

J: TRBJ2-7
size: .
D: .
V: TRBV28
DNA: TGTGCCAGCAGGGACGGTCTTCTCTACGAGCAGTACTTC
CDR3: CASRDGLLYEQYF

J: TRBJ2-1
size: few
D: .
V: TRBV6-2/TRBV6-3
DNA: TGTGCCAGCAGTTCCATAGAAGGGTTACGGGATGAGCAGTTCTTC
CDR3: CASSSIEGLRDEQFF

J: TRBJ1-2
size: .
D: .
V: TRBV14
DNA: TGTGCCAGCAGCAGCGCCTCCAGGCGCTATGGCTACACCTTC
CDR3: CASSSASRRYGYTF

J: TRBJ1-1
size: .
D: .
V: TRBV20-1
DNA: TGCAGTGCTAGAATCCGGGGAGGAGCTTTCTTT
CDR3: CSARIRGGAFF

J: TRBJ2-6
size: .
D: .
V: TRBV2
DNA: TGTGCCAGCAGGGAGGACAGCAAAAACTCTGGGGCCAACGTCCTGACTTTC
CDR3: CASREDSKNSGANVLTF